The 7 T cell receptor beta chains below all came from one sample that was sequenced in a study of T cell repertoires in cytomegalovirus infection. MiXCR, run by TCRdb on the reads, gives a single entry per CDR3 protein. The sample yields approximately 110,000 distinct CDR3 sequences, 42% seen once. For these TCRs, the target antigens are not known. The source material was CD8+ T cells from cultured PBMCs, sampled from culture after CMV antigen stimulation. Receptors were obtained from a human donor in good health (CMV status not recorded). Some clones in this sample may be carry-over from other donors' samples.

On this clonotype itself: One junction end disagrees with the germline gene, perhaps due to a read error. This rearrangement joins TRBV9 to TRBJ2-7, with D possibly being TRBD2 (5 bases). CDR1 and CDR2 (germline): SGDLS, YYNGEE. The CDR3 is made up of 16 amino acids. The CDR3 here is CSSSADWTGASYEQYF. The CDR3 bases are TGTTCCAGCAGCGCCGATTGGACTGGAGCTTCCTACGAGCAGTACTTC.

This clonotype was observed a few times. The chain couples TRBV27 to TRBJ1-6; 8 nucleotides match TRBD1. This CDR3 contains 13 residues. J was trimmed by 10 bases and V by 8 bases; bases with no gene match: 7. CDR1 MNHEY and CDR2 SMNVEV come from the germline V gene (reference sequence). The CDR3 sequence is CASADRVRSPLHF. The CDR3 nucleotides read TGTGCCAGCGCGGACAGGGTACGGTCACCCCTCCACTTT.

CDR3 DNA: TGTGCCAGCAGCCTTCTCGGGGCCACCGGGGAGCTGTTTTTT. It yields the protein CASSLLGATGELFF. This sequence joins TRBV28 and TRBJ2-2, with D perhaps being TRBD1 or TRBD2 (5 bases each). CDR3 length: 14 amino acids. V was shortened by 6 bases and J by 4 bases, with 12 bases between the two germline ends. Per germline, CDR1 MDHEN and CDR2 SYDVKM.

This clonotype was found many times. The genes are TRBV7-2 and TRBJ2-3; D is unresolved. Per the germline V gene, CDR1 is SGHTA and CDR2 is FQGNSA. Trimming shortened V by 5 bases and J by 11 bases, and 17 bases separated the two germline ends. The CDR3 contains 13 residues. CDR3 region: CASSLEAGGKQYF. CDR3 DNA: TGTGCCAGCAGCCTAGAGGCCGGTGGTAAGCAGTATTTT. The full variable domain, rest sourced from reference TRBV7-2 and TRBJ2-3, is GAGVSQSPSNKVTEKGKDVELRCDPISGHTALYWYRQSLGQGLEFLIYFQGNSAPDKSGLPSDRFSAERTGGSVSTLTIQRTQQEDSAVYLCASSLEAGGKQYFGPGTRLTVL.

The chain uses TRBV7-4 and TRBJ2-3; perhaps D is TRBD1 or TRBD2 (5 bases each). Looked up from germline, CDR1 is SGHVT and CDR2 is SQSDAQ. V lost 2 bases and J lost 4, with 16 bases in between. The CDR3 covers 16 residues. CDR3 residues: CASSLRAGREPDTQYF. DNA for the CDR3: TGTGCCAGCAGCTTAAGGGCGGGCAGGGAGCCAGATACGCAGTATTTT. Variable domain in full (rest from reference TRBV7-4 and TRBJ2-3): GAGVSQSPRYKVAKRGRDVALRCDSISGHVTLYWYRQTLGQGSEVLTYSQSDAQRDKSGRPSGRFSAERPERSVSTLKIQRTEQGDSAVYLCASSLRAGREPDTQYFGPGTRLTVL.

The chain links TRBV2 to TRBJ2-1, with D unclear. Germline V gene sequence: CDR1 SNHLY, CDR2 FYNNEI. The CDR3 totals 10 residues. The V end was cut by 6 bases, the J end by 10 bases, with 7 bases between. This CDR3 reads CASRGKEQFF. The DNA for the CDR3 is TGTGCCAGCAGGGGGAAGGAGCAGTTCTTC.

This chain links TRBV5-4 with TRBJ1-1; D is undetermined. V was pared by 4 bases and J by 0 bases, with 13 bases between. This CDR3 comprises 15 residues. Per germline, CDR1 SGHNT and CDR2 YYREEE (reference sequence). The CDR3 is CASSPSGALNTEAFF. The CDR3 bases are TGTGCCAGCAGCCCCTCCGGCGCGTTGAACACTGAAGCTTTCTTT.